A selection of T cell receptor beta chains follows, all from one sample in a study of technical replicates of blood from four donors. This table comes from immunoSEQ multiplex PCR, and its TCRdb copy is limited to in-frame clones, with some not included. The sample has approximately 15,000 clones, around 80% seen once. The sequenced sample consisted of PBMCs. Receptors originate from a human donor in good health. Both conserved end residues are part of each CDR3. A D gene is named only where the DNA matches it firmly. Part of the rows lack a size; the others show once, few, many or a class for expanded clones.

j_call | d_call | clone_size | v_call | cdr3_aa | cdr3_nt
TRBJ2-5 | . | . | TRBV27 | CASSFPAQGLHF | TGTGCCAGCAGTTTCCCTGCCCAGGGTCTGCACTTC
TRBJ2-4 | TRBD2 | . | TRBV12-5 | CASGLVLRTSGGPPAKNIQYF | TGTGCTAGTGGTTTGGTACTGAGGACTAGCGGGGGTCCTCCAGCCAAAAACATTCAGTACTTC
TRBJ1-1 | . | few | TRBV28 | CASSLLQALAEAFF | TGTGCCAGCAGTTTGCTACAGGCTTTAGCTGAAGCTTTCTTT
TRBJ2-1 | TRBD2 | . | TRBV6-1 | CASSETSERGEQFF | TGTGCCAGCAGTGAGACTAGCGAAAGGGGGGAGCAGTTCTTC
TRBJ2-2 | TRBD1 | . | TRBV11-1 | CASSSQGQGIGELFF | TGTGCCAGCAGCTCGCAGGGACAGGGGATCGGGGAGCTGTTTTTT
TRBJ2-7 | . | . | TRBV10-2 | CASSDAGTNSYEQYF | TGCGCCAGCAGTGATGCCGGGACAAACTCCTACGAGCAGTACTTC
TRBJ2-1 | TRBD2 | . | TRBV7-9 | CASSLSRGTSRDEQFF | TGTGCCAGCAGCTTAAGCCGCGGGACTAGTAGGGATGAGCAGTTCTTC
TRBJ2-1 | TRBD2 | . | TRBV10-3 | CARGTREFPRDYGNEQFF | TGTGCCAGAGGGACTAGGGAGTTTCCTCGAGACTACGGCAATGAGCAGTTCTTC
TRBJ2-7 | TRBD2 | once | TRBV9 | CASSVTSGRIGEQYF | TGTGCCAGCAGCGTAACGAGCGGGAGGATCGGCGAGCAGTACTTC
TRBJ2-3 | TRBD2 | . | TRBV7-2 | CASSLDLGLAGADTQYF | TGTGCCAGCAGCTTAGACCTGGGACTAGCGGGAGCGGATACGCAGTATTTT
TRBJ2-2 | . | . | TRBV2 | CASRGDYTGELFF | TGTGCCAGCAGGGGTGACTACACCGGGGAGCTGTTTTTT
TRBJ2-1 | TRBD2 | . | TRBV6-4 | CASSDLPQTSGRTYNEQFF | TGTGCCAGCAGTGACTTACCCCAAACTAGCGGGAGGACGTACAATGAGCAGTTCTTC
TRBJ2-2 | TRBD1 | once | TRBV7-6 | CASSYSRSGQGNTGELFF | TGTGCCAGCAGCTACTCCCGCTCGGGACAGGGCAACACCGGGGAGCTGTTTTTT
TRBJ2-7 | . | . | TRBV12-2 | CASRPLILLRPLEQYF | TGTGCAAGTCGCCCTCTTATATTGTTACGTCCACTCGAGCAGTACTTC
TRBJ2-4 | . | . | TRBV4-2 | CASSQDSGRDIQYF | TGTGCCAGCAGCCAAGATTCGGGAAGAGACATTCAGTACTTC
TRBJ1-2 | TRBD1 | . | TRBV7-8 | CASSLLRDIGTGAGGYTF | TGTGCCAGCAGCCTCCTGCGGGACATAGGGACAGGGGCTGGGGGCTACACCTTC
TRBJ2-1 | TRBD2 | . | TRBV9 | CASSEGITSGVNEQFF | TGTGCCAGCAGCGAGGGTATCACTAGCGGAGTCAATGAGCAGTTCTTC
TRBJ2-1 | TRBD2 | once | TRBV27 | CASTPSGRVNEQFF | TGTGCCAGCACCCCGAGCGGGAGGGTGAATGAGCAGTTCTTC
TRBJ2-7 | . | . | TRBV11-2 | CASSLASGHSYEQYF | TGTGCCAGCAGCTTAGCCAGCGGGCACTCCTACGAGCAGTACTTC
TRBJ2-2 | . | . | TRBV5-1 | CASSWGPQGQNTGELFF | TGCGCCAGCAGCTGGGGGCCCCAGGGGCAGAACACCGGGGAGCTGTTTTTT
TRBJ1-5 | . | . | TRBV28 | CASSFGQFNQPQHF | TGTGCCAGCAGTTTCGGACAGTTCAATCAGCCCCAGCATTTT
TRBJ2-7 | TRBD2 | . | TRBV19 | CASSPTWGGLAGGEQYF | TGTGCCAGTAGTCCTACCTGGGGGGGACTAGCGGGAGGCGAGCAGTACTTC
TRBJ2-7 | . | few | TRBV6-4 | CASTSYEQYF | TGTGCCAGCACGTCCTACGAGCAGTACTTC
TRBJ1-4 | TRBD1 | . | TRBV30 | CAFDRGTNEKLFF | TGTGCCTTTGACAGGGGAACTAATGAAAAACTGTTTTTT
TRBJ2-2 | . | . | TRBV7-8 | CASSLGQAGELFF | TGTGCCAGCAGCTTAGGGCAGGCCGGGGAGCTGTTTTTT
TRBJ1-1 | . | . | TRBV7-9 | CASSASQGGSTEAFF | TGTGCCAGCAGCGCTTCACAGGGTGGTAGCACTGAAGCTTTCTTT
TRBJ2-1 | TRBD2 | . | TRBV2 | CASGTTYNEQFF | TGTGCCAGCGGGACTACCTACAATGAGCAGTTCTTC
TRBJ2-1 | . | . | TRBV6-6 | CASSGVGGLRGNEQFF | TGTGCCAGCAGCGGAGTGGGGGGACTTCGCGGCAATGAGCAGTTCTTC
TRBJ2-3 | . | . | TRBV5-5 | CASSLQGAADTQYF | TGTGCCAGCAGCTTGCAAGGGGCCGCAGATACGCAGTATTTT
TRBJ2-7 | TRBD2 | . | TRBV7-6 | CASSLGTSGEPEQYF | TGTGCCAGCAGCTTAGGGACTAGCGGGGAACCCGAGCAGTACTTC
TRBJ2-2 | . | . | TRBV6-5 | CASSRDFHTGELFF | TGTGCCAGCAGTAGGGACTTCCACACCGGGGAGCTGTTTTTT
TRBJ2-7 | . | . | TRBV7-9 | CASSLRVKGPYEQYF | TGTGCCAGCAGCTTGAGGGTGAAAGGGCCCTACGAGCAGTACTTC
TRBJ2-1 | TRBD1 | . | TRBV6-6 | CASSYGQGAGNEQFF | TGTGCCAGCAGTTACGGGCAGGGGGCGGGTAATGAGCAGTTCTTC
TRBJ2-3 | . | . | TRBV5-1 | CASSLASPTDTQYF | TGCGCCAGCAGCTTGGCTTCCCCCACAGATACGCAGTATTTT
TRBJ2-1 | TRBD2 | . | TRBV7-9 | CASSFPSPGLAGGPEFF | TGTGCCAGCAGCTTCCCCTCGCCGGGACTAGCGGGAGGGCCGGAGTTCTTC
TRBJ1-2 | TRBD1 | . | TRBV28 | CASMDRGNGYTF | TGTGCCAGCATGGACAGGGGGAATGGCTACACCTTC
TRBJ2-3 | TRBD2 | . | TRBV10-1 | CASSESKRTSGRFSTDTQYF | TGCGCCAGCAGTGAGTCGAAACGGACTAGCGGGAGGTTCAGCACAGATACGCAGTATTTT
TRBJ2-7 | TRBD2 | once | TRBV28 | CASSRGTTRPVYEQYF | TGTGCCAGCAGCCGGGGGACTACCCGCCCGGTTTACGAGCAGTACTTC
TRBJ2-4 | . | once | TRBV19 | CASGTALAKNIQYF | TGTGCCTCGGGAACAGCTCTAGCCAAAAACATTCAGTACTTC
TRBJ2-7 | TRBD1 | . | TRBV5-1 | CASSLSPGQGAYEQYF | TGCGCCAGCAGCTTGTCCCCGGGACAGGGGGCCTACGAGCAGTACTTC
TRBJ1-1 | TRBD1 | . | TRBV10-3 | CAIRGTASSEAFF | TGTGCCATCAGGGGGACAGCTAGCTCTGAAGCTTTCTTT
TRBJ2-1 | TRBD1 | . | TRBV6-5 | CASSYSRQGGGHEQFF | TGTGCCAGCAGTTACTCGAGACAGGGGGGAGGTCATGAGCAGTTCTTC
TRBJ2-3 | . | . | TRBV27 | CASRVSTGGTDTQYF | TGTGCCAGCAGAGTTTCAACGGGGGGCACAGATACGCAGTATTTT
TRBJ2-7 | TRBD1 | . | TRBV19 | CATGQGTYEQYF | TGTGCCACCGGACAGGGAACCTACGAGCAGTACTTC
TRBJ2-7 | TRBD2 | . | TRBV7-9 | CASSFGTSPYYEQYF | TGTGCCAGCAGCTTCGGGACTAGCCCTTACTACGAGCAGTACTTC
TRBJ2-7 | . | . | TRBV25-1 | CASSDRWGAYEQYF | TGTGCCAGCAGTGATAGGTGGGGGGCCTACGAGCAGTACTTC
TRBJ1-5 | . | . | TRBV7-2 | CASSSMTGSNQPQHF | TGTGCCAGCAGCTCTATGACAGGCAGCAATCAGCCCCAGCATTTT
TRBJ2-5 | . | . | TRBV27 | CASSLSPFPGYQETQYF | TGTGCCAGCAGTTTATCGCCCTTCCCAGGGTACCAAGAGACCCAGTACTTC
TRBJ2-7 | . | . | TRBV25-1 | CASQRDNSYEQYF | TGTGCCAGCCAGAGGGACAACTCCTACGAGCAGTACTTC
TRBJ2-6 | TRBD2 | . | TRBV5-4 | CASSSPGGAGANVLTF | TGTGCCAGCAGCTCCCCCGGGGGGGCTGGGGCCAACGTCCTGACTTTC
TRBJ2-3 | TRBD2 | . | TRBV5-1 | CASSLREGPTDTQYF | TGCGCCAGCAGCTTGAGGGAGGGCCCCACAGATACGCAGTATTTT
TRBJ2-5 | . | . | TRBV7-8 | CASSLSDIQETQYF | TGTGCCAGCAGCTTAAGTGACATCCAAGAGACCCAGTACTTC
TRBJ1-2 | TRBD1 | . | TRBV2 | CASNPGQGSYGYTF | TGTGCCAGCAACCCGGGACAGGGGAGCTATGGCTACACCTTC
TRBJ2-2 | . | . | TRBV27 | CASSLSYVAGELFF | TGTGCCAGCAGTTTATCCTATGTGGCCGGGGAGCTGTTTTTT
TRBJ2-7 | TRBD2 | . | TRBV7-9 | CASSLDERGFSYEQYF | TGTGCCAGCAGCTTAGATGAGCGGGGGTTCTCCTACGAGCAGTACTTC
TRBJ1-4 | . | . | TRBV10-2 | CASSSSSGLSYEKLFF | TGCGCCAGCAGCTCCAGCTCCGGACTGTCTTACGAAAAACTGTTTTTT
TRBJ2-1 | TRBD2 | . | TRBV5-6 | CASSPLAGYNEQFF | TGTGCCAGCAGCCCCTTAGCGGGGTACAATGAGCAGTTCTTC